The T cell receptor beta chain described here comes from a study of memory CD8 T cells in hepatitis C reinfection. Study results and caveats: With five or six donors, public clonotype conclusions could not be definitive.

Sequencing was performed with immunoSEQ multiplex PCR; in TCRdb, only in-frame clones are kept and a portion is missing. This table has about 50,000 clones, roughly 90% appearing once. CDR1 is MGHRA, CDR2 YSYEKL, per germline. The CDR3 totals 15 residues. The junction had 5 bases not matched to a gene; V was cut back by 1 base and J by 6 bases. Turning to this clone: Its specificity is unknown.

The time point was: pre-reinfection, 55 to 20 weeks before reinfection detection. Sorted cells were sequenced directly ex vivo without any in vitro expansion. A couple of donors provided sorted CD3+ CD8+ CD45RO- naive CD8 T cells at all three reinfection time points. Sequenced material: naive CD8+ T cells sorted from blood. This chain links TRBV4-1 with TRBJ2-1; 8 bases fit TRBD2. This clonotype originated in a man aged 18 to 29 with hepatitis C virus infection. Here the CDR3 DNA reads TGCGCCAGCAGCCAAGCAGAGCGGGGGCGCAATGAGCAGTTCTTC. Translating gives CASSQAERGRNEQFF.